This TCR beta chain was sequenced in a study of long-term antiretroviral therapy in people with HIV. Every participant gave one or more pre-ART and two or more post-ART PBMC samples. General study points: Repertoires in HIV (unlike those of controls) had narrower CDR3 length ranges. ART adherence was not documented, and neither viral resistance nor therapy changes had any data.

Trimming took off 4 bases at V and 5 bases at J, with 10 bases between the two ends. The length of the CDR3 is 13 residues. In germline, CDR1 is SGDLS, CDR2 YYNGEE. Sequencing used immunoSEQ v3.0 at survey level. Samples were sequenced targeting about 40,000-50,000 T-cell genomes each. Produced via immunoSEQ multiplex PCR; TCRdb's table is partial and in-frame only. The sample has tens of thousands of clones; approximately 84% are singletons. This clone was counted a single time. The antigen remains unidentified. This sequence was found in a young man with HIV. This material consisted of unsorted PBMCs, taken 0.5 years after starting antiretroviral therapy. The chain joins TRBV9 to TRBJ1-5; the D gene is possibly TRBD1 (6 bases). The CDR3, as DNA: TGTGCCAGCAGCCAGGGGTCAGATCAGCCCCAGCATTTT. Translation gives CASSQGSDQPQHF.